This T cell receptor (beta chain) is drawn from a study of shared clonotypes between healthy human individuals. Overall study: Three plates were used per donor for CD4 naive, three for CD4 memory, two for CD8 naive and one for CD8 memory.

The investigators split CD4+ cells into a CD45RA+ naive subset and a CD45RA-negative memory subset. This table comes from immunoSEQ multiplex PCR, and its TCRdb copy is limited to in-frame clones, with some not included. The table lists 2 million to 2.5 million clones, 80% to 95% of them singletons, with 0.35% to 0.45% in the top ten. The CDR3 has 13 amino acids. The V gene lost 0 bases and the J gene lost 14 bases, with 14 bases spanning the gap. Looked up from germline, CDR1 is MGHRA and CDR2 is YSYEKL. Sequencing was carried out using naive CD4+ T cells from PBMCs. Subset noted: CD45RA+ positively selected. The chain is built from TRBV4-1 and TRBJ2-1; D is ambiguous. The sequence came from a man aged 18 to 29 in good health. Some clones in this sample may be carry-over from other donors' samples. CDR3 nucleotides: TGCGCCAGCAGCCAAGAACGACGACGGGTAAAGTTCTTC. Translating it yields CASSQERRRVKFF.